This T cell receptor beta chain is from a study of blood T cells in healthy people across ages. Study-wide results and caveats: PBMC samples, being unsorted, prevented any conclusive comparison of naive and antigen-experienced cells. There were more naive CD4+ cells and higher diversity in long-lived donors than in aged donors. Measured against age, TCR beta diversity per million T cells decreased in a roughly linear manner.

A few counts support this clonotype. Its antigen remains unknown. With a J-beta primer mix and a sample-barcoded 5' primer, a second PCR ran roughly 7 to 11 cycles. TCRdb recomputed calls from the 5' RACE reads with MiXCR, one row per CDR3 protein. Here the sample spans 1,500,000 or so distinct CDR3 sequences, 35% to 45% being singletons. The clonotype was recovered from a woman younger than 30 in good health. The specimen was blood.

CDR3 coding DNA: TGTGCCATCAGCGGGGCCCCGAACACTGAAGCTTTCTTT. Residues: CAISGAPNTEAFF. The chain links TRBV10-3 to TRBJ1-1; D is perhaps TRBD1 (5 bases). V shed 6 bases and J shed 1 base, with 9 bases lying between them. This CDR3 region has 13 residues. Germline loops: CDR1 ENHRY, CDR2 SYGVKD.